The T cell receptor (beta chain) described here comes from a study of T-cell memory formation after mild COVID-19. Across the whole study: The TCR clusters were mostly specific to one donor. General observations from the study: Later expanders leaned CD4+, whereas day 15 to 85 contracting clones were balanced CD4/CD8. SARS-CoV-2 specificity was not confirmed for second-wave clones peaking on day 37.

This clonotype turned up a few times. Antigen: not known. The CDR3 extends over 13 amino acids. Germline values: CDR1 SGHVS, CDR2 FQNEAQ. V lost 6 bases to trimming and J lost 4 bases, with 12 bases between them. Barcoded TCR alpha and TCR beta cDNA libraries with UMIs came from 5'RACE using constant-segment primers. TCRdb itself ran the 5' RACE reads through MiXCR, one entry per CDR3 protein. Here the sample spans roughly 150,000 distinct CDR3 sequences, around 27% being singletons. Sequencing was performed on PBMCs or a T cell subset sorted from them (not recorded which). The chain is built from TRBV7-8 and TRBJ2-5; no definite D call. This TCR came from an adult woman who had mild COVID-19 (a few samples of this study predate the infection). Cell type and time point are not known. The CDR3: CASRSEFGETQYF. The CDR3 DNA is TGTGCCAGCAGGTCTGAATTTGGAGAGACCCAGTACTTC.